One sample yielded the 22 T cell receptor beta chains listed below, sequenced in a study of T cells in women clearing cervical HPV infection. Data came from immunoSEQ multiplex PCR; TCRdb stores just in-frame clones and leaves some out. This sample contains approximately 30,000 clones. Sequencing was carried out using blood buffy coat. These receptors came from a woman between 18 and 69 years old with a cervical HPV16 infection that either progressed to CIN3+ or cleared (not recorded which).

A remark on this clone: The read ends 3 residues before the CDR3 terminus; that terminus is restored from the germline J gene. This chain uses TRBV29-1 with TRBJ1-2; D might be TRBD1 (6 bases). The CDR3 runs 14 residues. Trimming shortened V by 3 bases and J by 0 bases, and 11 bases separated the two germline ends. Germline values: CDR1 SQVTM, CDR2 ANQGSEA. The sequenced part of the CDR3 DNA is TGCAGCGTTGAGGTGGCAGGGGCTAACTATGGC. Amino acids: CSVEVAGANYG. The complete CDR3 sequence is CSVEVAGANYGYTF.

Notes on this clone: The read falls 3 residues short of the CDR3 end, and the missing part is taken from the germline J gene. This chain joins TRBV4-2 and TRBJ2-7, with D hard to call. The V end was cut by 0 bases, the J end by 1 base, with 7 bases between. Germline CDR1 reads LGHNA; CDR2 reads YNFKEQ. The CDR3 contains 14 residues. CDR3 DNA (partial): TGTGCCAGCAGCCAAGATCCAGGTTCCTACGAG. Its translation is CASSQDPGSYE. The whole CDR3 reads CASSQDPGSYEQYF.

Here the CDR3 reads CASRETGLQSGQYF. CDR3 DNA (partial): TGTGCCAGCAGAGAAACGGGACTCCAGAGTGGT. The rearrangement links TRBV2 to TRBJ2-4, with D perhaps matching TRBD2 (6 bases). With the read ending 3 residues before the CDR3 end, the germline J gene is used to fill in that end. CDR3 length: 14 residues. CDR1 and CDR2 (germline): SNHLY, FYNNEI.

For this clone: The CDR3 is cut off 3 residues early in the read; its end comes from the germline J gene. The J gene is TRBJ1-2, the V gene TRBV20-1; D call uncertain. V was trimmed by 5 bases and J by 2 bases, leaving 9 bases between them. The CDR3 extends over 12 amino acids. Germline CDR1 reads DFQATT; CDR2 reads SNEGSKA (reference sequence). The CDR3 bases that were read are TGCAGTGCTGAGACTGTCAACTATGGC. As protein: CSAETVNYG. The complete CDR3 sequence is CSAETVNYGYTF.

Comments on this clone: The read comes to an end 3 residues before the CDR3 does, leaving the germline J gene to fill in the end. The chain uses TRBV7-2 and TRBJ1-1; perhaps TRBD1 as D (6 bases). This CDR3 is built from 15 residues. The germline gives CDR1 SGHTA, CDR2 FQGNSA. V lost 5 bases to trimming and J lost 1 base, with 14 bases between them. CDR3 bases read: TGTGCCAGCAGCCGCTCAGGGGTTACGAACACTGAA. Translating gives CASSRSGVTNTE. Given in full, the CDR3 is CASSRSGVTNTEAFF.

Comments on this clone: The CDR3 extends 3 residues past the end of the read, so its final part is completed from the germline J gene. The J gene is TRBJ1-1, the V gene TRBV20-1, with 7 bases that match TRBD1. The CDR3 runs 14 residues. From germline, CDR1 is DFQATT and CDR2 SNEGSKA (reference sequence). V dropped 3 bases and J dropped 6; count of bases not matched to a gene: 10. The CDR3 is CSASDSGTASEAFF. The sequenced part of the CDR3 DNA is TGCAGTGCTAGTGACTCCGGGACAGCATCTGAA.

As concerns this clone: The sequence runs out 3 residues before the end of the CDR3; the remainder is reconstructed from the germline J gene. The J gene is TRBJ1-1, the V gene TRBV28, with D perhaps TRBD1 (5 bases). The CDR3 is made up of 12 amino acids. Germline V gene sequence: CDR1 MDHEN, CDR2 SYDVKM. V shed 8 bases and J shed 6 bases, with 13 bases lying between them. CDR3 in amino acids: CASSGRGAEAFF. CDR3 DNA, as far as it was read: TGTGCCAGCTCAGGGAGAGGGGCTGAA.

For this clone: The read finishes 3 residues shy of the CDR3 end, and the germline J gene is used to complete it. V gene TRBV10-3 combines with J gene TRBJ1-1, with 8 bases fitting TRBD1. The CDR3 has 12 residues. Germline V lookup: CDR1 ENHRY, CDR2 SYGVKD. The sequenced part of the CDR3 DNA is TGTGCCATCAGTGAAGATGACAGGGGA. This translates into CAISEDDRG. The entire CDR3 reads CAISEDDRGAFF.

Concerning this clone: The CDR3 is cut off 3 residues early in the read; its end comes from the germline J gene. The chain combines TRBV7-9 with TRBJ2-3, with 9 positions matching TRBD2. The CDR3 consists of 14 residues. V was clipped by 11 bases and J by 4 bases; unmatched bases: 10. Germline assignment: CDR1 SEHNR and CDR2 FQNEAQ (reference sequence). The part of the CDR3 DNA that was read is TGTGCCGGTGGGGGCGGGAGGGCTTCAGATACG. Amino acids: CAGGGGRASDT. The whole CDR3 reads CAGGGGRASDTQYF.

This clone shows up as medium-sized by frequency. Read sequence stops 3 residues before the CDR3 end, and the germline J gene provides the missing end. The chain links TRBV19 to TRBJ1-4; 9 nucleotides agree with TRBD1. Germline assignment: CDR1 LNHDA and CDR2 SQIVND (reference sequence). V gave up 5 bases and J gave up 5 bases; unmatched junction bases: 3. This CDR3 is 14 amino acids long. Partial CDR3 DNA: TGTGCCAGTAGTCGGGACAGGGAGAATGAAAAA. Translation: CASSRDRENEK. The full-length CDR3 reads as CASSRDRENEKLFF.

The covered CDR3 bases are TGTGCCAGCAGCTTAGGGACAGGAACTAGCACAGATACG. Protein product: CASSLGTGTSTDT. The full CDR3 is CASSLGTGTSTDTAFF. The V gene is TRBV7-3, the J gene TRBJ1-1; 8 positions agree with TRBD1. The read falls 3 residues short of the CDR3 end, and the missing part is taken from the germline J gene. Germline lookup yields CDR1 SGHTA and CDR2 FQGTGA. The CDR3 consists of 16 residues.

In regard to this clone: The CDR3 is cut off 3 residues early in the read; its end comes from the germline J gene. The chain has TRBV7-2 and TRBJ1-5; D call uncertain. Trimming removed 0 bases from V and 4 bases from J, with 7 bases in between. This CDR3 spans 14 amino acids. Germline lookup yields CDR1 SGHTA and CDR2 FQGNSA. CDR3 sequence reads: CASSLARVNQPQHF. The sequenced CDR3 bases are TGTGCCAGCAGCTTAGCGAGGGTAAATCAGCCC.

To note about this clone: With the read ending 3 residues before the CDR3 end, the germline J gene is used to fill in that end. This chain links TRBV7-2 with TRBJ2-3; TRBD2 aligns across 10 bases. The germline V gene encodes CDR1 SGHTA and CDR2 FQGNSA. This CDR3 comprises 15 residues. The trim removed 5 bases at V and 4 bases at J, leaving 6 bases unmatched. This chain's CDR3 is CASSLLAGVADTQYF. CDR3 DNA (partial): TGTGCCAGCAGCCTCCTAGCGGGAGTCGCAGATACG.

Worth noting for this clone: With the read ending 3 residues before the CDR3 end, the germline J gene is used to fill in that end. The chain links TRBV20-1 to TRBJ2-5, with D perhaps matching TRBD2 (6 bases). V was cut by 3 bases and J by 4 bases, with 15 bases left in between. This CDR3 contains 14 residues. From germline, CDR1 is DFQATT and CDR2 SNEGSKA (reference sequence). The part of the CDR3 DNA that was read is TGCAGTGCTAGCCAGTTTGTGGGGGGAGAGACC. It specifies CSASQFVGGET. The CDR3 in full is CSASQFVGGETQYF.

CDR3: CASSFNREGGQPQHF. Incomplete CDR3 DNA: TGTGCCAGCAGCTTTAACAGGGAAGGGGGTCAGCCC. This rearrangement joins TRBV7-2 to TRBJ1-5; D perhaps matches TRBD1 (6 bases). Read sequence stops 3 residues before the CDR3 end, and the germline J gene provides the missing end. V lost 3 bases and J 6 bases, leaving 15 bases between the germline ends. The CDR3 sequence is 15 residues long. The germline CDR1 and CDR2 sequences are SGHTA and FQGNSA.

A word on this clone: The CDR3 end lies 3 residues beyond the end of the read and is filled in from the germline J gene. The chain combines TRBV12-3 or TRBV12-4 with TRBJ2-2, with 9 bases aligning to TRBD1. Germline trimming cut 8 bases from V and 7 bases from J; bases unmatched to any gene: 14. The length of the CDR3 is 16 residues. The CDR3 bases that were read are TGTGCCAGCCTCTCGTCGGACAGGGGAAATCTCGGGGAG. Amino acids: CASLSSDRGNLGE. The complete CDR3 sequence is CASLSSDRGNLGELFF.

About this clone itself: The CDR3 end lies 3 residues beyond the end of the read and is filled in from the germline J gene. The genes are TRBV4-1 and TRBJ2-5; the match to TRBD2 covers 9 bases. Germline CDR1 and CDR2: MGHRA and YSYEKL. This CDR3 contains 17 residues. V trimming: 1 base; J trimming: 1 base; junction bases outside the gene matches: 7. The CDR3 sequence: CASSQVGLAGFQETQYF. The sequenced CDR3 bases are TGCGCCAGCAGCCAAGTAGGGCTAGCGGGATTCCAAGAGACC.

The CDR3 spells CSARDLGTGSGANEKLFF. The part of the CDR3 DNA that was read is TGCAGTGCTAGAGATCTCGGGACAGGGAGCGGGGCTAATGAAAAA. The rearrangement links TRBV20-1 to TRBJ1-4; 9 nucleotides line up with TRBD1. The sequenced fragment ends 3 residues before the CDR3 boundary, so the rest is inferred from the germline J gene. The CDR3 length is 18 residues. V was clipped by 0 bases and J by 3 bases; unmatched bases: 11. Per germline, CDR1 DFQATT and CDR2 SNEGSKA (reference sequence).

The CDR3 DNA, read in part, is TGTGCCAGCAGTCCCCGGGACAAATACGAG. Translating it yields CASSPRDKYE. The full CDR3 protein reads CASSPRDKYEQYF. This chain uses TRBV12-3 or TRBV12-4 with TRBJ2-7; weak D call: TRBD1 (6 bases). The CDR3 end lies 3 residues beyond the end of the read and is filled in from the germline J gene. V lost 5 bases and J lost 4, with 12 bases in between. The CDR3 covers 13 residues.

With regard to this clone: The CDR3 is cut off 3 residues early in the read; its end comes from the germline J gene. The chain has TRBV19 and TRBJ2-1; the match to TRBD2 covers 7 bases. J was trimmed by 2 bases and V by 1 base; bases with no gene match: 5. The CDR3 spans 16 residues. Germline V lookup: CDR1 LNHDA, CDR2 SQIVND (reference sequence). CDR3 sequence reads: CASSIGEGLPYNEQFF. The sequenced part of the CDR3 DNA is TGTGCCAGTAGTATAGGGGAGGGGCTTCCCTACAATGAG.

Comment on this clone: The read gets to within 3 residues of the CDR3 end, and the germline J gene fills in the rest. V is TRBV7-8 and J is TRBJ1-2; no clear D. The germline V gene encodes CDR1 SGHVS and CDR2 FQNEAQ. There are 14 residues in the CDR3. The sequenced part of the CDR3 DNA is TGTGCCAGCAGCTTAGACTGGTTGGTCCACGAC. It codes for CASSLDWLVHD. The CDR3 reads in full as CASSLDWLVHDYTF.

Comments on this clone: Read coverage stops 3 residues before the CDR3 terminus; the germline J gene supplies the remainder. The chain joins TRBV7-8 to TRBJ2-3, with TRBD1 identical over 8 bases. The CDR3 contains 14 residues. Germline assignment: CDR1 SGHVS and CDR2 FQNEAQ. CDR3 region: CASISRGRGETQYF. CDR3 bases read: TGTGCCAGCATAAGCAGGGGGCGCGGGGAGACG.